This TCR beta chain comes out of a study of T cell changes during pregnancy in multiple sclerosis. The CDR3 has 13 residues. J was trimmed by 7 bases and V by 7 bases; bases with no gene match: 7. CDR1 is MDHEN, CDR2 SYDVKM, per germline. TCRdb keeps only in-frame clones here, not all; method: immunoSEQ multiplex PCR. The top ten clones hold about 0.91% of a sample with tens of thousands of clones, around 93% of them seen once. Material: peripheral blood, obtained before pregnancy. The chain combines TRBV28 with TRBJ2-4, with 7 nucleotides matching TRBD2. This TCR was recovered from a female donor with multiple sclerosis, enrolled in a pregnancy study. CDR3 DNA: TGTGCCAGCAAGCTGGGGGGGGAGAACATTCAGTACTTC. As protein: CASKLGGENIQYF. The complete variable domain, with remaining parts taken from reference TRBV28 and TRBJ2-4, reads DVKVTQSSRYLVKRTGEKVFLECVQDMDHENMFWYRQDPGLGLRLIYFSYDVKMKEKGDIPEGYSVSREKKERFSLILESASTNQTSMYLCASKLGGENIQYFGAGTRLSVL.